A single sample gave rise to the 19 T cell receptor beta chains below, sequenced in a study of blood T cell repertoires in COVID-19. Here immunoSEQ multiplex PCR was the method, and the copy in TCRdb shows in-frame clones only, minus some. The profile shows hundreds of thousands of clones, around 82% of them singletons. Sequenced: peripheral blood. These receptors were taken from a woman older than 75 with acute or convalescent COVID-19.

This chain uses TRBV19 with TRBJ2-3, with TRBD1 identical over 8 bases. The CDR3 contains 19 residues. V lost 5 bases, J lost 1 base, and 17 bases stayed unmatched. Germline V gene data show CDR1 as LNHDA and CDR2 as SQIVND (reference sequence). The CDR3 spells CASSPLGRGRFRGTDTQYF. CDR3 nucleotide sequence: TGTGCCAGTAGTCCCCTCGGCAGGGGGCGATTTCGGGGCACAGATACGCAGTATTTT.

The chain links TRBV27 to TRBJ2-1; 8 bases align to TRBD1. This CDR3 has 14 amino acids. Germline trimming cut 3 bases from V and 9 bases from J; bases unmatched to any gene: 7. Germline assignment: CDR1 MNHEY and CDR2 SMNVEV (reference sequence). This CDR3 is CASSFLRGRAEQFF. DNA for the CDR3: TGTGCCAGCAGTTTCCTCAGGGGGCGCGCTGAGCAGTTCTTC.

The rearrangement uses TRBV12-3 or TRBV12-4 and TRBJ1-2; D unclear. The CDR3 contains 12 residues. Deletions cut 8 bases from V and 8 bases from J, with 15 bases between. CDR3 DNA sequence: TGTGCCAGCTCCCTCCAAAACGGGGGCTACACCTTC. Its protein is CASSLQNGGYTF.

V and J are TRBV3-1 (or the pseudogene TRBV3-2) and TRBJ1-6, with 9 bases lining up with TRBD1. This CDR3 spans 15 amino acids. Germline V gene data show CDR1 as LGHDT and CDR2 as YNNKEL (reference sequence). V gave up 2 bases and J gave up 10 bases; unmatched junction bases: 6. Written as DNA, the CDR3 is TGTGCCAGCAGCCAAACAGGGGGCGCAGGATCACCCCTCCACTTT. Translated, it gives CASSQTGGAGSPLHF.

The CDR3 DNA sequence: TGTGCCAGCAGTGGACGGCGGGGATCCGAAGCTTTCTTT. The encoded protein is CASSGRRGSEAFF. This chain joins TRBV2 and TRBJ1-1; D not certain. Trimming pared 4 bases from V and 8 bases from J, leaving 14 bases between. CDR1 is SNHLY and CDR2 is FYNNEI in the germline V gene. CDR3 size: 13 residues.

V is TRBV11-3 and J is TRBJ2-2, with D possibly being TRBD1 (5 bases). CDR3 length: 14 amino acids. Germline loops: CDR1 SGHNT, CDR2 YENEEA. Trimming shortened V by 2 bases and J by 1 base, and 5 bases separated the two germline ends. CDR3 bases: TGTGCCAGCAGCTTAACAGGGAACACCGGGGAGCTGTTTTTT. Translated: CASSLTGNTGELFF.

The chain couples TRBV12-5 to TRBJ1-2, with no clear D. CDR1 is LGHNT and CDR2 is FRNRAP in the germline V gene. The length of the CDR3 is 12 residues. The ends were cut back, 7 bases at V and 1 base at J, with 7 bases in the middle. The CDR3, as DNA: TGTGCTAGTGCCTCGGGTAACTATGGCTACACCTTC. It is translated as CASASGNYGYTF.

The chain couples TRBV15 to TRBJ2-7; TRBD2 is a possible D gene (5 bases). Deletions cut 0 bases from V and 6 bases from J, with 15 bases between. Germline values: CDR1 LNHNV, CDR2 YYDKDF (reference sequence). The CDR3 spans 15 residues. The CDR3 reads CATSRDRVARGEQYF. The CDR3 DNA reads TGTGCCACCAGCAGAGATCGAGTAGCGAGAGGCGAGCAGTACTTC.

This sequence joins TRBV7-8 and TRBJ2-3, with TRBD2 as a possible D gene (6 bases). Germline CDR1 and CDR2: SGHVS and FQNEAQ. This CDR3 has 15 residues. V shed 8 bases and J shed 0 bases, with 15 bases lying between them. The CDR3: CASLYGDFSTDTQYF. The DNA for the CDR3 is TGTGCCAGCCTTTACGGGGACTTTAGCACAGATACGCAGTATTTT. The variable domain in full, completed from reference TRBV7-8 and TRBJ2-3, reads GAGVSQSPRYKVAKRGQDVALRCDPISGHVSLFWYQQALGQGPEFLTYFQNEAQLDKSGLPSDRFFAERPEGSVSTLKIQRTQQEDSAVYLCASLYGDFSTDTQYFGPGTRLTVL.

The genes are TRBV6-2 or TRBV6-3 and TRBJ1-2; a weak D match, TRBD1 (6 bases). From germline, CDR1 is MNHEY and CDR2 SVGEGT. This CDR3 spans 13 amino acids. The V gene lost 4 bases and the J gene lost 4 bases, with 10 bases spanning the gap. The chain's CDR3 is CASSLRQVYGYTF. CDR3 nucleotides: TGTGCCAGCAGTTTAAGACAGGTCTATGGCTACACCTTC.

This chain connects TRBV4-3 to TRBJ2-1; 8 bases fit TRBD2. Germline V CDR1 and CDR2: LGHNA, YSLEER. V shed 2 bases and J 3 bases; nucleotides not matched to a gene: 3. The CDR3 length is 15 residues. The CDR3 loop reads CASSQQRGLYNEQFF. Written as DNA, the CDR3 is TGCGCCAGCAGCCAACAGCGGGGGCTCTACAATGAGCAGTTCTTC.

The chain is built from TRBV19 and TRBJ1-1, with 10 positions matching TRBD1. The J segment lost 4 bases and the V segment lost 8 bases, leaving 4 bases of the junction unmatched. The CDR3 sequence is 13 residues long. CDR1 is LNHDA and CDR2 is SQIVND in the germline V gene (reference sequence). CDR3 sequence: CASAGTGATEAFF. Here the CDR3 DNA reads TGTGCCAGTGCCGGGACAGGGGCCACTGAAGCTTTCTTT.

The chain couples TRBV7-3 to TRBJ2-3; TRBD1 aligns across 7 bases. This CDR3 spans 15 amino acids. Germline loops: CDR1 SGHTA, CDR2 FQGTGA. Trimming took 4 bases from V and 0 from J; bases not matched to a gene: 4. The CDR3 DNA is TGTGCCAGCAGCTCCGGGGACAGTAGCACAGATACGCAGTATTTT. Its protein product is CASSSGDSSTDTQYF.

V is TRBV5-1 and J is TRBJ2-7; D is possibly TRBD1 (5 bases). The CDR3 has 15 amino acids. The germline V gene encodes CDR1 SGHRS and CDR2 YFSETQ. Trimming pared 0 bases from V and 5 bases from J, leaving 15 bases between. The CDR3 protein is CASSLGARGRDEQYF. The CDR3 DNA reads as TGCGCCAGCAGCTTGGGGGCTAGGGGCAGGGACGAGCAGTACTTC.

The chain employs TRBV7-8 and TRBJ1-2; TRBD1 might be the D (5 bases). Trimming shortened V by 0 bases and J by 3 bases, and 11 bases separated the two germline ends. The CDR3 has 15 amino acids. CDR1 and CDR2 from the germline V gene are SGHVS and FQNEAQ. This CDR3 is CASSLATTVDYGYTF. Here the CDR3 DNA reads TGTGCCAGCAGCTTAGCAACGACAGTTGACTATGGCTACACCTTC.

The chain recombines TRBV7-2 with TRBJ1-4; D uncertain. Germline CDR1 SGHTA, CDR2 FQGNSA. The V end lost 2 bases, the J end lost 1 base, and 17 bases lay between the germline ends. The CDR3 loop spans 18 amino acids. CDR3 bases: TGTGCCAGCAGCTTAAATTCTGTCCAGGCCCAAACTAATGAAAAACTGTTTTTT. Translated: CASSLNSVQAQTNEKLFF.

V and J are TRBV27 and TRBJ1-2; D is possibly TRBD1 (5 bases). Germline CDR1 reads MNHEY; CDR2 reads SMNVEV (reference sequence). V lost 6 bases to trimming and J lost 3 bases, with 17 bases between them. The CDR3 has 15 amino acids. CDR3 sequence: CASSLGLRGDYGYTF. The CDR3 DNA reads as TGTGCCAGCAGCCTCGGATTGCGGGGGGACTATGGCTACACCTTC.

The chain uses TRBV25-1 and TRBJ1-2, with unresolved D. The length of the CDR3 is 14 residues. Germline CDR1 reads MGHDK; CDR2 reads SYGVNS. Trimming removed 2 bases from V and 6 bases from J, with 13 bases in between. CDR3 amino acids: CASSELGRSNGYTF. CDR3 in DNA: TGTGCCAGCAGTGAACTGGGGAGGTCAAATGGCTACACCTTC.

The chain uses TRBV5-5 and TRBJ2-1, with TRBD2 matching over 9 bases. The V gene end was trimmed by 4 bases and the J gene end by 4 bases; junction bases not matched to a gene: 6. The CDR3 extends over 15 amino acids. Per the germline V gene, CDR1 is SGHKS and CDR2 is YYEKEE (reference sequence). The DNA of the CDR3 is TGTGCCAGCAGCCGACTAGCGGCGACATACAATGAGCAGTTCTTC. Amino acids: CASSRLAATYNEQFF.